These 19 T cell receptor beta chains came from one sample sequenced in a study of glioma-infiltrating T cells after dendritic cell vaccination. Time point noted: after dendritic cell vaccination, including at tumor progression/relapse. TCRdb's copy holds only in-frame clones and misses some; the assay was immunoSEQ multiplex PCR. The table has 100,000 to 120,000 clones, 90% seen once. The sample here was blood, taken after dendritic cell vaccination. These receptor sequences come from a human donor with glioblastoma.

The chain couples TRBV5-6 to TRBJ1-1; 11 bases are shared with TRBD1. CDR3 length equals 14 residues. J gave up 1 base and V 6 bases, and 2 bases lay outside the gene matches. Germline V gene lookup returns CDR1 SGHDT and CDR2 YYEEEE. The CDR3 reads CASTGTGGNTEAFF. As DNA, the CDR3 is TGTGCCAGCACCGGGACAGGGGGGAACACTGAAGCTTTCTTT.

The rearrangement joins TRBV10-3 to TRBJ2-7, with 10 bases matching TRBD1. The CDR3 runs 14 residues. The V segment lost 10 bases and the J segment 4 bases; nucleotides outside the gene matches: 10. Germline V gives CDR1 ENHRY, CDR2 SYGVKD. CDR3 coding DNA: TGTGCCACCACCGGGACAGGGGTGGGGTACGAGCAGTACTTC. Protein sequence: CATTGTGVGYEQYF.

The J gene is TRBJ2-3, the V gene TRBV30; TRBD2 matches at 16 bases. CDR3 length: 16 residues. Germline lookup yields CDR1 GTSNPN and CDR2 SVGIG (reference sequence). V was clipped by 4 bases and J by 4 bases; unmatched bases: 5. The CDR3 loop reads CAWTRGLAGGSDTQYF. The CDR3 nucleotides are TGTGCCTGGACTCGGGGACTAGCGGGGGGGTCAGATACGCAGTATTTT.

The gene calls are TRBV27 and TRBJ1-2; D uncertain. This CDR3 has 15 amino acids. Germline loops: CDR1 MNHEY, CDR2 SMNVEV (reference sequence). Trimming pared 5 bases from V and 1 base from J, leaving 14 bases between. The CDR3 loop is CASSTAGWLNYGYTF. The CDR3 nucleotides are TGTGCCAGCAGTACCGCAGGCTGGCTTAACTATGGCTACACCTTC.

The CDR3 region is CASRRGYSYNEQFF. The CDR3 coding sequence is TGCGCCAGCAGAAGAGGGTACTCCTACAATGAGCAGTTCTTC. The V and J genes are TRBV5-1 and TRBJ2-1, with D maybe TRBD2 (5 bases). Germline CDR1 is SGHRS and CDR2 is YFSETQ. CDR3 length equals 14 residues. V shed 5 bases and J shed 0 bases, with 9 bases lying between them.

Here the CDR3 DNA reads TGTGCCAGCAGGGACCAGGGCTCGTACACTGAAGCTTTCTTT. This sequence encodes CASRDQGSYTEAFF. The chain combines TRBV6-5 with TRBJ1-1, with TRBD1 as a possible D gene (5 bases). The length of the CDR3 is 14 residues. Germline CDR1 and CDR2: MNHEY and SVGAGI. Trimming cost V 6 bases and J 3 bases, with 14 bases left between them.

This chain uses TRBV10-2 with TRBJ2-7; 7 nucleotides line up with TRBD1. Germline values: CDR1 WSHSY, CDR2 SAAADI. This CDR3 comprises 14 residues. Trimming removed 7 bases from V and 0 bases from J; junction bases left unmatched: 6. CDR3: CASTLGTDSYEQYF. The CDR3 coding sequence is TGCGCCAGCACCCTCGGGACAGACTCCTACGAGCAGTACTTC.

J is TRBJ1-1 and V is TRBV11-3; a weak D match, TRBD1 (5 bases). CDR3 length: 15 amino acids. The V end was cut by 3 bases, the J end by 1 base, with 12 bases between. Germline V gene lookup returns CDR1 SGHNT and CDR2 YENEEA. CDR3 amino acids: CASSLGGAPNTEAFF. DNA for the CDR3: TGTGCCAGCAGCTTGGGAGGGGCCCCGAACACTGAAGCTTTCTTT. Full variable domain (rest looked up from reference TRBV11-3 and TRBJ1-1): EAGVVQSPRYKIIEKKQPVAFWCNPISGHNTLYWYLQNLGQGPELLIRYENEEAVDDSQLPKDRFSAERLKGVDSTLKIQPAELGDSAVYLCASSLGGAPNTEAFFGQGTRLTVV.

V usage is TRBV5-1 and J usage is TRBJ2-7; TRBD2 is a possible D gene (6 bases). Germline loops: CDR1 SGHRS, CDR2 YFSETQ. The CDR3 consists of 13 residues. V lost 2 bases and J lost 8, with 14 bases in between. CDR3 residues: CASSLRTTGKQYF. CDR3 DNA sequence: TGCGCCAGCAGCTTAAGGACTACGGGTAAGCAGTACTTC. The variable domain in full, with the rest retrieved from reference TRBV5-1 and TRBJ2-7, is KAGVTQTPRYLIKTRGQQVTLSCSPISGHRSVSWYQQTPGQGLQFLFEYFSETQRNKGNFPGRFSGRQFSNSRSEMNVSTLELGDSALYLCASSLRTTGKQYFGPGTRLTVT.

The chain links TRBV21-1 to TRBJ2-3; the table's D call of TRBD2 was not tested on the DNA. TRBV21-1 has pseudogene status. The CDR3 totals 13 residues. This chain's CDR3 is CASSTRLTDTQYF. For the CDR3, the DNA is TGTGCCAGCAGCACCCGACTCACAGATACGCAGTATTTT.

The V and J genes are TRBV6-4 and TRBJ1-1; D not certain. V was cut by 6 bases and J by 1 base, with 9 bases left in between. Germline loops: CDR1 MRHNA, CDR2 SNTAGT. This CDR3 contains 13 residues. The CDR3 is CASRRQQNTEAFF. DNA of the CDR3: TGTGCCAGCAGGAGACAACAGAACACTGAAGCTTTCTTT.

J is TRBJ2-5 and V is TRBV28; D is ambiguous. Near its end, the DNA agrees better with TRBJ2-7, so the J call may be wrong. The V gene's germline CDR1 is MDHEN and CDR2 SYDVKM. There are 17 residues in the CDR3. CDR3 amino acids: CASTSVRSGLSSYEQYF. The CDR3 DNA is TGTGCCAGCACTTCGGTCCGGTCAGGCCTCAGCTCCTACGAGCAGTACTTC.

This clone has just a few counts. The same CDR3 also results from other DNA sequences found in this sample. This sequence joins TRBV2 and TRBJ2-1; TRBD2 might be the D (6 bases). Between the trimmed V and J ends, which lost 6 bases and 6 bases, there was a span of 18 bases. CDR3 size: 15 residues. Germline-derived CDR1 and CDR2 are SNHLY and FYNNEI. The CDR3 nucleotides read TGTGCCAGCAGGGGAGGAGGGGCAGGGTTCAATGAGCAGTTCTTC. This translates into CASRGGGAGFNEQFF.

The chain joins TRBV19 to TRBJ1-2; the D is unclear. V was shortened by 1 base and J by 7 bases, with 7 bases between the two germline ends. The CDR3 has 12 amino acids. Germline assignment: CDR1 LNHDA and CDR2 SQIVND (reference sequence). The CDR3 is CASSIAGVGYTF. The CDR3 region has the DNA TGTGCCAGTAGTATAGCCGGTGTTGGCTACACCTTC.

The rearrangement joins TRBV5-1 to TRBJ2-2; no clear D gene. The V and J ends lost 0 bases and 7 bases respectively, with 13 bases between them. The length of the CDR3 is 15 residues. Germline V gives CDR1 SGHRS, CDR2 YFSETQ. The chain's CDR3 is CASSLEYQADGELFF. DNA for the CDR3: TGCGCCAGCAGCTTGGAATACCAGGCAGACGGGGAGCTGTTTTTT.

This chain links TRBV5-4 with TRBJ2-7; TRBD2 is a possible D gene (6 bases). The CDR3 consists of 14 residues. Germline values: CDR1 SGHNT, CDR2 YYREEE (reference sequence). V shed 5 bases and J shed 6 bases, with 18 bases lying between them. The CDR3 DNA follows: TGTGCCAGCAGTCTGGGGGGAAACTTGGGCGAGCAGTACTTC. Translating gives CASSLGGNLGEQYF.

This chain joins TRBV11-3 and TRBJ2-3; TRBD2 is a possible D gene (6 bases). CDR3 length: 15 amino acids. Per the germline V gene, CDR1 is SGHNT and CDR2 is YENEEA. V was clipped by 6 bases and J by 1 base, with 14 bases between them. The CDR3 DNA is TGTGCCAGCAGTCAAAGCGGGCTGCGCACAGATACGCAGTATTTT. Translated, it gives CASSQSGLRTDTQYF.

The V gene is TRBV9, the J gene TRBJ1-1; D call uncertain. CDR3 length: 16 amino acids. Trimming left V 0 bases short and J 1 base short, with 13 bases between. Germline loops: CDR1 SGDLS, CDR2 YYNGEE. DNA for the CDR3: TGTGCCAGCAGCGTAGTTGGGCTGGGAGCGAACACTGAAGCTTTCTTT. This sequence encodes CASSVVGLGANTEAFF. The full variable domain, completed using reference TRBV9 and TRBJ1-1, is DSGVTQTPKHLITATGQRVTLRCSPRSGDLSVYWYQQSLDQGLQFLIQYYNGEERAKGNILERFSAQQFPDLHSELNLSSLELGDSALYFCASSVVGLGANTEAFFGQGTRLTVV.

This sequence joins TRBV5-1 and TRBJ2-2; 7 positions agree with TRBD2. There are 16 residues in the CDR3. The J segment lost 0 bases and the V segment lost 0 bases, leaving 2 bases of the junction unmatched. The germline CDR1 and CDR2 sequences are SGHRS and YFSETQ. The CDR3 spells CASSLASGANTGELFF. The CDR3, as DNA: TGCGCCAGCAGCTTGGCCAGCGGGGCGAACACCGGGGAGCTGTTTTTT.